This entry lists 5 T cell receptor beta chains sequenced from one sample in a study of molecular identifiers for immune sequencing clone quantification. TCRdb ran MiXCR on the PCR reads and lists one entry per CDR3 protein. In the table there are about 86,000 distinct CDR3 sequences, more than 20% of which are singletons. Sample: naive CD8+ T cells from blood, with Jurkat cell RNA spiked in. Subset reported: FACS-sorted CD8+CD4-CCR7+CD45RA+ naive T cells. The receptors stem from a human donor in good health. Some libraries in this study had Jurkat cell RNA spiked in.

This CDR3 reads CASGLSLSGSGPYEQYF. CDR3 DNA sequence: TGTGCTAGTGGTCTCTCTCTTAGCGGGAGTGGTCCCTACGAGCAGTACTTC. The chain combines TRBV12-5 with TRBJ2-7; 9 positions match TRBD2. This CDR3 contains 17 residues. With V trimmed by 5 bases and J by 2 bases, 13 bases remained unmatched. Germline assignment: CDR1 LGHNT and CDR2 FRNRAP. The full variable domain, rest sourced from reference TRBV12-5 and TRBJ2-7, is DARVTQTPRHKVTEMGQEVTMRCQPILGHNTVFWYRQTMMQGLELLAYFRNRAPLDDSGMPKDRFSAEMPDATLATLKIQPSEPRDSAVYFCASGLSLSGSGPYEQYFGPGTRLTVT.

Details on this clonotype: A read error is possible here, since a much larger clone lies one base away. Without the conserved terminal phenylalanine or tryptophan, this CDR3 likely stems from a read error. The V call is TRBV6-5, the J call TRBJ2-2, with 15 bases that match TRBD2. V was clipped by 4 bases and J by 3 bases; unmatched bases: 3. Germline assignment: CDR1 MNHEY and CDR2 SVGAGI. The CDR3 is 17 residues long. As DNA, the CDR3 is TGTGCCAGCAGTTCCGGGACTAGCGGGGGGTACACCGGGGAGCTGTTTTGT. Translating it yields CASSSGTSGGYTGELFC.

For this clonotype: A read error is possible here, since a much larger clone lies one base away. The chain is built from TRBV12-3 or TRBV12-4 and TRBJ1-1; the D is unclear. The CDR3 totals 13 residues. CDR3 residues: CASSPTLNTEAIF. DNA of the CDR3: TGTGCCAGCAGCCCCACTTTGAACACTGAAGCTATCTTT.

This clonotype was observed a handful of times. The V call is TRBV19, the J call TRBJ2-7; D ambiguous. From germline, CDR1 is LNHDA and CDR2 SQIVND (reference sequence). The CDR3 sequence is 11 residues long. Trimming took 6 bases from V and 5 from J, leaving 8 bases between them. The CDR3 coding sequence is TGTGCCAGTAGCTTGGAGAACGAGCAGTACTTC. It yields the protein CASSLENEQYF.

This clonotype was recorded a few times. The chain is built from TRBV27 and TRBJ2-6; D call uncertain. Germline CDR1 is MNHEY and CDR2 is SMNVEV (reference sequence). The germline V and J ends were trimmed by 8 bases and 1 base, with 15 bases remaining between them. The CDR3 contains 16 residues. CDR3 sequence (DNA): TGTGCCAGCGCCCCTGTTACGCCATCTGGGGCCAACGTCCTGACTTTC. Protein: CASAPVTPSGANVLTF.